This T cell receptor beta chain was captured by sequencing in a study of T cell responses to AZD1222 COVID-19 vaccine. On this clone itself: Its antigen remains unidentified.

Measured with immunoSEQ multiplex PCR; TCRdb has only the in-frame clones, and not every one. The sample has approximately 150,000 clones, 86% seen once. The CDR3 consists of 13 residues. V lost 6 bases, J lost 10 bases, and 15 bases lay in between. Germline CDR1 ENHRY, CDR2 SYGVKD. Whole-study findings and limits: Nearly half of unique spike-specific TCRs reportedly avoided B.1.351 and B.1.1.7 mutated regions. Most donors were white British, females outnumbered males, and clonal diversity was possibly underestimated.

Pooling was applied to second doses at about 4 or about 12 weeks. The sample here was peripheral blood, taken 28 days after the second AZD1222 dose. V usage is TRBV10-3 and J usage is TRBJ1-4; unclear D gene. This TCR was sampled from an adult who received the AZD1222 COVID-19 vaccine. The CDR3 is CAISTGERGKLFF. The CDR3 DNA is TGTGCCATCAGCACCGGGGAGCGCGGAAAACTGTTTTTT.